This T cell receptor beta chain was found in a study of shared clonotypes between healthy human individuals. Study summary: The plates for each donor numbered three CD4 naive, three CD4 memory, two CD8 naive and one CD8 memory.

Each of the donors was a healthy adult who was HIV-negative and had not had a recent acute infection or vaccination. This CDR3 comprises 13 residues. CDR1 and CDR2 (germline): SEHNR, FQNEAQ (reference sequence). The V end lost 5 bases, the J end lost 4 bases, and 11 bases lay between the germline ends. Assay execution proceeded at the deep level. Original processing notes: There were no quality scores in the junction-only immunoSEQ sequences, so filtering differed. Profiled with immunoSEQ multiplex PCR; TCRdb holds only in-frame clones, not every one. V, J and clone size derive from that table, while D and trimming were established from the DNA sequence. The sample lists about 1,500,000 clones; approximately 97% were seen once.

The material sequenced was naive CD4+ T cells sorted from blood. Subset here: CD45RA+ positively selected. This TCR came from a man aged 25 to 40 in good health. The rearrangement uses TRBV7-9 and TRBJ1-1; the D gene is possibly TRBD1 (6 bases). CDR3 nucleotide sequence: TGTGCCAGCAGCCGAGAGGGGGGCACTGAAGCTTTCTTT. It encodes CASSREGGTEAFF.